Below are 10 T cell receptor beta chains sequenced from a single sample in a study of tumor and adjacent non-tumor tissue in lung cancer. TCRbeta libraries were built with three rounds of nested PCR, modified from ARM-PCR. One entry per CDR3 protein results from TCRdb running MiXCR on the multiplex PCR reads. Counted here are about 93,000 distinct CDR3 sequences, roughly 62% occurring once; the ten biggest clones make up roughly 15%. This sample's RNA came from whole unsorted tissue. Sequencing input: lung tumor tissue. The receptors come from a man between 70 and 80 years old with non-small cell lung cancer.

This clonotype was detected ten times or more. The chain couples TRBV29-1 to TRBJ1-4; 7 bases are a match to TRBD1. The CDR3 spans 16 residues. In germline, CDR1 is SQVTM, CDR2 ANQGSEA. Trimming cost V 7 bases and J 0 bases; bases outside gene matches: 11. The CDR3 coding sequence is TGCAGCGCCCTAGGACAGGCGAGATCAACTAATGAAAAACTGTTTTTT. Encoded protein: CSALGQARSTNEKLFF.

Comment on this clonotype: This may arise from a read error, as a much more abundant clone is one base away. The missing conserved phenylalanine or tryptophan at the end of this CDR3 makes a read error likely. The chain combines TRBV7-9 with TRBJ2-6; the D is unclear. The CDR3 length is 14 residues. V was clipped by 5 bases and J by 6 bases, with 11 bases between them. Germline assignment: CDR1 SEHNR and CDR2 FQNEAQ (reference sequence). CDR3: CASSQTVTANVLTL. CDR3 bases: TGTGCCAGCAGCCAAACGGTTACGGCCAACGTCCTGACTCTC.

As for this clonotype: One end of the junction fails to match germline, which may point to a read error. This rearrangement joins TRBV11-2 to TRBJ2-4; D perhaps matches TRBD2 (7 bases). The CDR3 length is 14 residues. Germline V gives CDR1 SGHAT, CDR2 FQNNGV. In nucleotides, the CDR3 is TGTGTCAGCAGCCTGACGGGGGGCAGAAACATTCAGTACTTC. Its protein is CVSSLTGGRNIQYF.

This clonotype has at least ten counts. This sequence joins TRBV12-3 or TRBV12-4 and TRBJ1-5; TRBD1 is a possible D gene (5 bases). The CDR3 length is 14 residues. V lost 7 bases, J lost 7 bases, and 17 bases lay in between. CDR3 bases: TGTGCCAGCACCCTTCGCTCGGGGGGGCAGCCCCAGCATTTT. Protein product: CASTLRSGGQPQHF.

Comments on this clonotype: The junction and the germline gene differ at one end; a read error may be behind it. J is TRBJ2-5 and V is TRBV11-2; 14 bases are shared with TRBD2. The germline V gene has CDR1 SGHAT and CDR2 FQNNGV. The CDR3 consists of 20 residues. CDR3 DNA: TGTGCCAGCAGCTTGGGGTTCAGACTAGCGGGGGGGGGGATCCAAGAGACACAGTACTTC. Encoded protein: CASSLGFRLAGGGIQETQYF.

This clonotype is a singleton in its sample. A much larger clonotype is one base distant, so this may be a read error. The chain carries TRBV13 and TRBJ2-7, with D maybe TRBD2 (6 bases). The CDR3 totals 15 residues. From germline, CDR1 is PRHDT and CDR2 FYEKMQ (reference sequence). Between the trimmed V and J ends, which lost 5 bases and 7 bases, there was a span of 21 bases. This CDR3 reads CASSPGRGEFGEQYF. CDR3 DNA: TGTGCCAGCAGCCCCGGGAGAGGGGAATTCGGGGAGCAGTACTTC.

This clonotype has a handful of counts. A much larger clonotype is one base distant, so this may be a read error. The genes are TRBV29-1 and TRBJ2-5, with TRBD2 matching 8 bases. This CDR3 region has 12 residues. CDR1 SQVTM and CDR2 ANQGSEA come from the germline V gene. With 3 bases clipped from V and 6 bases from J, the junction kept 3 bases outside the gene matches. CDR3 in DNA: TGCAGCGTTGATCCGGGGGGGCAGACCCAGTACTTC. Its protein product is CSVDPGGQTQYF.

V usage is TRBV6-5 and J usage is TRBJ2-7; TRBD1 or TRBD2 may be the D gene (6 bases each). Trimming removed 0 bases from V and 5 bases from J, with 26 bases in between. The CDR3 is 19 amino acids. Germline loops: CDR1 MNHEY, CDR2 SVGAGI. CDR3 protein: CASSYSPGTEQGIFHEQYF. The CDR3 region has the DNA TGTGCCAGCAGTTACTCGCCGGGGACTGAACAGGGAATATTCCACGAGCAGTACTTC.

This clonotype was seen only a few times. A clone one base away is much larger, so this may be a read error. This chain connects TRBV4-1 to TRBJ1-3; D ambiguous. This CDR3 spans 16 amino acids. Germline assignment: CDR1 MGHRA and CDR2 YSYEKL. CDR3 in DNA: TGCCCCAGCAGCCAATCTCATAGGAGGTCTGGAAACACCATATATTTT. It translates to CPSSQSHRRSGNTIYF.

This chain uses TRBV12-3 or TRBV12-4 with TRBJ1-3; D is unresolved. This CDR3 comprises 16 residues. The V end was cut by 9 bases, the J end by 0 bases, with 18 bases between. The DNA for the CDR3 is TGTGCCAGTAGTCCCCTAGCGGGCTTCTCTGGAAACACCATATATTTT. As protein: CASSPLAGFSGNTIYF.